Shown below are 25 T cell receptor beta chains from a single sample sequenced in a study of blood T cell repertoires in COVID-19. Clones were sequenced by immunoSEQ multiplex PCR, and TCRdb holds only the in-frame ones, with some missing. Altogether some 500,000 clones are present, 70% to 90% being singletons, with the ten largest covering 7.8%. The sequenced sample was peripheral blood. These receptor sequences come from a woman aged 45-59 years with COVID-19, enrolled during active disease.

CDR3 in DNA: TGTGCCAGCTCTAGGGGCATAAGCAGGGACTATCAGCCCCAGCATTTT. Translating it yields CASSRGISRDYQPQHF. J is TRBJ1-5 and V is TRBV7-8; possible D gene TRBD1, 5 bases. CDR1 SGHVS and CDR2 FQNEAQ come from the germline V gene. Trimming removed 8 bases at V and 5 bases at J, with 22 bases between. CDR3 length: 16 amino acids.

The chain is built from TRBV11-1 and TRBJ1-6, with D possibly being TRBD1 (5 bases). The CDR3 length is 14 residues. V shed 1 base and J shed 9 bases, with 10 bases lying between them. Germline CDR1 and CDR2: SGHAT and FQDESV (reference sequence). CDR3 sequence: CASSLVGVGSPLHF. CDR3 bases: TGTGCCAGCAGCTTAGTAGGGGTCGGTTCACCCCTCCACTTT.

The chain links TRBV6-5 to TRBJ1-2, with TRBD1 matching 9 bases. V lost 2 bases and J lost 6; bases outside the gene matches: 7. The CDR3 has 15 amino acids. CDR1 and CDR2 from the germline V gene are MNHEY and SVGAGI. DNA for the CDR3: TGTGCCAGCAGTTACACAGGGGGCAAAGGCCATGGCTACACCTTC. It codes for CASSYTGGKGHGYTF.

The chain joins TRBV6-5 to TRBJ1-6; 8 positions match TRBD1. This CDR3 comprises 13 residues. Per the germline V gene, CDR1 is MNHEY and CDR2 is SVGAGI. With 7 bases clipped from V and 8 bases from J, the junction kept 4 bases outside the gene matches. The CDR3 DNA sequence: TGTGCCAGCACCCTGGACAGGGATTCACCCCTCCACTTT. Encoded protein: CASTLDRDSPLHF.

V and J are TRBV3-1 (or the pseudogene TRBV3-2) and TRBJ2-3, with TRBD2 matching 11 bases. The CDR3 consists of 17 residues. Germline loops: CDR1 LGHDT, CDR2 YNNKEL (reference sequence). Trimming took 5 bases from V and 2 from J; bases not matched to a gene: 9. This CDR3 reads CASSTRTSGRYTDTQYF. For the CDR3, the DNA is TGTGCCAGCAGCACCCGGACTAGCGGGCGATACACAGATACGCAGTATTTT.

The V call is TRBV5-1, the J call TRBJ2-1; perhaps TRBD2 as D (6 bases). This CDR3 has 16 amino acids. Germline CDR1 reads SGHRS; CDR2 reads YFSETQ. Deletions cut 0 bases from V and 0 bases from J, with 10 bases between. CDR3 sequence reads: CASSLVSGSSYNEQFF. The DNA of the CDR3 is TGCGCCAGCAGCTTGGTTAGCGGCAGCTCCTACAATGAGCAGTTCTTC.

The chain joins TRBV7-9 to TRBJ1-4; D call uncertain. V lost 2 bases and J 5 bases, leaving 6 bases between the germline ends. The CDR3 loop spans 13 amino acids. Germline lookup yields CDR1 SEHNR and CDR2 FQNEAQ (reference sequence). As DNA, the CDR3 is TGTGCCAGCAGCTTAACCGAGAATGAAAAACTGTTTTTT. Amino acid sequence: CASSLTENEKLFF.

The chain is built from TRBV7-9 and TRBJ2-7; D is possibly TRBD2 (5 bases). Germline V gene lookup returns CDR1 SEHNR and CDR2 FQNEAQ (reference sequence). The V gene lost 1 base and the J gene lost 4 bases, with 8 bases spanning the gap. This CDR3 has 13 amino acids. The chain's CDR3 is CASSLGRDYEQYF. The CDR3 bases are TGTGCCAGCAGCTTAGGACGGGATTACGAGCAGTACTTC.

This chain joins TRBV24-1 and TRBJ1-2; D is uncertain. Germline V gene sequence: CDR1 KGHDR, CDR2 SFDVKD. V dropped 4 bases and J dropped 6 bases, with 14 bases sitting between them. The CDR3 contains 14 residues. The CDR3 is CATSEAGGLHGYTF. Here the CDR3 DNA reads TGTGCCACCAGTGAGGCAGGAGGGTTGCATGGCTACACCTTC.

To note about this clone: A read error may account for a junction end that differs from germline. The chain employs TRBV7-2 and TRBJ2-7, with 15 bases lining up with TRBD2. The germline gives CDR1 SGHTA, CDR2 FQGNSA. This CDR3 has 15 residues. This CDR3 is CASSLGLAGGREQYF. The CDR3 nucleotides read TGTGCCAGCAGTTTAGGACTAGCGGGGGGGCGCGAGCAGTACTTC.

The chain couples TRBV24-1 to TRBJ2-5, with 10 bases lining up with TRBD2. Germline values: CDR1 KGHDR, CDR2 SFDVKD. J lost 3 bases, V lost 3 bases, and 6 bases had no gene match. The CDR3 contains 16 residues. The CDR3 here is CATSDASGGHEETQYF. DNA of the CDR3: TGTGCCACCAGTGATGCTAGCGGGGGTCACGAAGAGACCCAGTACTTC.

The chain has TRBV30 and TRBJ1-2; TRBD1 matches 7 bases. The CDR3 has 17 residues. Trimming at V came to 1 base and at J to 8 bases, leaving 19 bases not matched to a gene. Germline V gene data show CDR1 as GTSNPN and CDR2 as SVGIG (reference sequence). CDR3 loop: CAWSGKTGLPAIGGYTF. The CDR3 DNA is TGTGCCTGGAGTGGGAAGACAGGGCTCCCGGCCATCGGCGGCTACACCTTC. Looking up the rest from reference TRBV30 and TRBJ1-2 gives the full variable domain: SQTIHQWPATLVQPVGSPLSLECTVEGTSNPNLYWYRQAAGRGLQLLFYSVGIGQISSEVPQNLSASRPQDRQFILSSKKLLLSDSGFYLCAWSGKTGLPAIGGYTFGSGTRLTVV.

V is TRBV12-3 or TRBV12-4 and J is TRBJ2-1; no clear D. The CDR3 has 12 residues. With 4 bases removed from V and 8 bases from J, the gap between germline ends came to 9 bases. The CDR3 nucleotides read TGTGCCAGCAGTTCAGGATCTCATGAGCAGTTCTTC. Residues: CASSSGSHEQFF.

The rearrangement joins TRBV30 to TRBJ1-3; TRBD1 aligns across 9 bases. V lost 3 bases, J lost 5 bases, and 5 bases stayed unmatched. Germline values: CDR1 GTSNPN, CDR2 SVGIG (reference sequence). CDR3 length: 14 amino acids. CDR3: CAWSRDRVRNTIYF. The CDR3 region has the DNA TGTGCCTGGAGCCGGGACAGGGTTAGAAACACCATATATTTT.

The rearrangement links TRBV29-1 to TRBJ2-7; 8 positions agree with TRBD1. Germline V gives CDR1 SQVTM, CDR2 ANQGSEA. V was pared by 7 bases and J by 5 bases, with 7 bases of the junction left unmatched. The CDR3 length is 12 residues. The CDR3 loop is CSGGQVVDEQYF. CDR3 coding DNA: TGCAGCGGGGGACAGGTCGTGGACGAGCAGTACTTC.

The rearrangement joins TRBV14 to TRBJ1-2; D remains ambiguous. The V end was cut by 3 bases, the J end by 4 bases, with 6 bases between. This CDR3 comprises 12 residues. Germline V gene sequence: CDR1 SGHDN, CDR2 FVKESK. This CDR3 reads CASSQHSYGYTF. The CDR3 region has the DNA TGTGCCAGCAGCCAGCACAGCTATGGCTACACCTTC.

The chain couples TRBV10-1 to TRBJ2-7; D is perhaps TRBD1 (6 bases). This CDR3 is built from 13 residues. Germline CDR1 WNHNN, CDR2 SYGVQD (reference sequence). Between the trimmed V and J ends, which lost 0 bases and 6 bases, there was a span of 9 bases. The CDR3 region has the DNA TGCGCCAGCAGTGAGTCTGCAGGGGCCGAGCAGTACTTC. Translated: CASSESAGAEQYF.

The chain joins TRBV18 to TRBJ1-1; D is uncertain. The ends were cut back, 2 bases at V and 5 bases at J, with 6 bases in the middle. Germline lookup yields CDR1 KGHSH and CDR2 LQKENI. This CDR3 contains 12 residues. CDR3 region: CASSPSRTEAFF. In DNA form, the CDR3 reads TGTGCCAGCTCACCATCGAGAACTGAAGCTTTCTTT.

The chain employs TRBV9 and TRBJ2-5; TRBD1 matches at 9 bases. CDR3 size: 16 residues. Germline CDR1 is SGDLS and CDR2 is YYNGEE. Trimming at V came to 1 base and at J to 5 bases, leaving 9 bases not matched to a gene. The CDR3, as DNA: TGTGCCAGCAGCGTATTTATTACAGGGGGCACTGAGACCCAGTACTTC. Translation gives CASSVFITGGTETQYF.

The chain links TRBV12-5 to TRBJ2-1; TRBD2 might be the D (5 bases). Germline assignment: CDR1 LGHNT and CDR2 FRNRAP. The CDR3 is 16 amino acids. Trimming pared 5 bases from V and 10 bases from J, leaving 24 bases between. The CDR3 sequence: CASGPRAKKSSSEQFF. The DNA for the CDR3 is TGTGCTAGTGGTCCGAGGGCCAAAAAAAGTTCGTCCGAGCAGTTCTTC.

The rearrangement links TRBV28 to TRBJ1-2, with 12 bases that match TRBD1. Losses at the gene ends were 2 bases for V and 8 bases for J; bases not matched to a gene: 12. In germline, CDR1 is MDHEN, CDR2 SYDVKM. The CDR3 has 17 residues. CDR3 in DNA: TGTGCCAGCAGTTTAGCCGGGACAGGGGGCGTTAGTAGCGGCTACACCTTC. Translated: CASSLAGTGGVSSGYTF.

J is TRBJ2-1 and V is TRBV14; possibly TRBD1 for D (7 bases). The V end lost 3 bases, the J end lost 7 bases, and 16 bases lay between the germline ends. The CDR3 covers 15 residues. Germline loops: CDR1 SGHDN, CDR2 FVKESK. For the CDR3, the DNA is TGTGCCAGCAGCCAGGCGGGGCAGGGGGTAAATGAGCAGTTCTTC. Its translation: CASSQAGQGVNEQFF.

This clone was seen a single time. V gene TRBV6-5 combines with J gene TRBJ2-1; D is ambiguous. Germline V lookup: CDR1 MNHEY, CDR2 SVGAGI. V lost 6 bases and J lost 0, with 9 bases in between. This CDR3 region has 14 residues. This CDR3 reads CASRLRSSYNEQFF. The CDR3 DNA reads TGTGCCAGCAGGCTAAGAAGCTCCTACAATGAGCAGTTCTTC.

The V call is TRBV27, the J call TRBJ2-2; D might be TRBD1 (5 bases). Deletions cut 1 base from V and 7 bases from J, with 13 bases between. Germline loops: CDR1 MNHEY, CDR2 SMNVEV (reference sequence). The CDR3 covers 15 residues. CDR3 region: CASSLLQGRGGELFF. The DNA for the CDR3 is TGTGCCAGCAGTTTATTGCAGGGAAGGGGCGGGGAGCTGTTTTTT.

The chain carries TRBV13 and TRBJ2-1; 7 nucleotides align to TRBD1. CDR1 and CDR2 from the germline V gene are PRHDT and FYEKMQ (reference sequence). The CDR3 is made up of 13 amino acids. The ends lost 5 bases at V and 6 bases at J; junction bases unmatched: 4. The CDR3 reads CASSTGTANEQFF. CDR3 coding DNA: TGTGCCAGCAGCACCGGGACAGCCAATGAGCAGTTCTTC.